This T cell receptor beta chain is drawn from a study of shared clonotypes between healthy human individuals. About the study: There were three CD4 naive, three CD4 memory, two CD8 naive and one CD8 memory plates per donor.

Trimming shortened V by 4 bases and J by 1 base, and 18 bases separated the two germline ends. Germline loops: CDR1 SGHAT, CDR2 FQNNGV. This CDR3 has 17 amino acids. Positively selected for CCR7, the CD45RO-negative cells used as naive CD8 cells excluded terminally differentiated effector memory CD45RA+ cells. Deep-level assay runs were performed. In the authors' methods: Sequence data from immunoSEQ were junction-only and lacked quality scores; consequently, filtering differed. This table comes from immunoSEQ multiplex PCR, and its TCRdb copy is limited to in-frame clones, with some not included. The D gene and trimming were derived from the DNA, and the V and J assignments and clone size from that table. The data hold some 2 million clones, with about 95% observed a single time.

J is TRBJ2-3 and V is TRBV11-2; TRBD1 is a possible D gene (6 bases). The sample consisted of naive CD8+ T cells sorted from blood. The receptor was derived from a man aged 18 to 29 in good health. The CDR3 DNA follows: TGTGCCAGCAGCTCTGGACAGTCCCTTATTGGCACAGATACGCAGTATTTT. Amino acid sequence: CASSSGQSLIGTDTQYF.